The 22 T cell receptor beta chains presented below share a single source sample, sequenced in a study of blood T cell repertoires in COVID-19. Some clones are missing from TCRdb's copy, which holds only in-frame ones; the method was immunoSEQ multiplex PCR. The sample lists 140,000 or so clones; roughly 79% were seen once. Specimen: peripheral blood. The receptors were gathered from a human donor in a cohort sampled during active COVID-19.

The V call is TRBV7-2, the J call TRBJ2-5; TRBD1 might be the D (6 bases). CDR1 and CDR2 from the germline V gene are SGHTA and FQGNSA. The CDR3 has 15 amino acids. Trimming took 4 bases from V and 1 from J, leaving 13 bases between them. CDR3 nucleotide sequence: TGTGCCAGCAGCTCAGGGCAGGGGCTCCAAGAGACCCAGTACTTC. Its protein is CASSSGQGLQETQYF.

This CDR3 is CASSQERTSGITDTQYF. CDR3 coding DNA: TGTGCCAGCAGCCAAGAACGGACTAGCGGGATCACAGATACGCAGTATTTT. This chain uses TRBV14 with TRBJ2-3; 12 bases align to TRBD2. The CDR3 runs to 17 residues. Germline V gene sequence: CDR1 SGHDN, CDR2 FVKESK. V trimming: 0 bases; J trimming: 2 bases; junction bases outside the gene matches: 3.

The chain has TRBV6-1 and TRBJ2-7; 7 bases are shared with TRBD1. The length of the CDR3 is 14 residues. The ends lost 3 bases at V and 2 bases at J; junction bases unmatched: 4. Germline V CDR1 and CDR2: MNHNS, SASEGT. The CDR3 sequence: CASSETGIAYEQYF. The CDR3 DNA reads TGTGCCAGCAGTGAGACAGGGATTGCCTACGAGCAGTACTTC.

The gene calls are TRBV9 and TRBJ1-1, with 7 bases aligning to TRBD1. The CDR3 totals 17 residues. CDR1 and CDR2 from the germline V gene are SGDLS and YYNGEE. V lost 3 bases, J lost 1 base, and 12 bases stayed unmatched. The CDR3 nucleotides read TGTGCCAGCAGCGAGGGGGCGCAGGGGCTGAGGAACACTGAAGCTTTCTTT. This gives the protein CASSEGAQGLRNTEAFF.

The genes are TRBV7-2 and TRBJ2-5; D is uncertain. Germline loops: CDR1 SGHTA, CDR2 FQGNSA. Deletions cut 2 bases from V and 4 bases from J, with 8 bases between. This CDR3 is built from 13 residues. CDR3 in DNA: TGTGCCAGCAGCTTACCACCTAGAGAGACCCAGTACTTC. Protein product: CASSLPPRETQYF.

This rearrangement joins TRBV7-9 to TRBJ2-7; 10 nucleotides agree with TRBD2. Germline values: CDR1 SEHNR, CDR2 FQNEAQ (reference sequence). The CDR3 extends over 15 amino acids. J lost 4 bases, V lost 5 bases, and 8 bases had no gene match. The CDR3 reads CASSRPTSGTYEQYF. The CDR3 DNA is TGTGCCAGCAGCCGCCCCACTAGCGGGACTTACGAGCAGTACTTC.

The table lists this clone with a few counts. In DNA, the CDR3 is TGTGCCAGCAGCATTAGTTGGACAGAAACCTACGAGCAGTACTTC. This gives the protein CASSISWTETYEQYF. The rearrangement uses TRBV7-2 and TRBJ2-7; D possibly corresponds to TRBD1 (6 bases). The CDR3 covers 15 residues. Per the germline V gene, CDR1 is SGHTA and CDR2 is FQGNSA. V was pared by 5 bases and J by 2 bases, with 16 bases between.

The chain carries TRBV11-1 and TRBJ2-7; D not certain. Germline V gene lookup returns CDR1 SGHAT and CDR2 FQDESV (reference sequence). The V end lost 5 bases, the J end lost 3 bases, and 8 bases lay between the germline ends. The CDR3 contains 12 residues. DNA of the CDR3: TGTGCCAGCAGCCTATACGGCTACGAGCAGTACTTC. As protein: CASSLYGYEQYF.

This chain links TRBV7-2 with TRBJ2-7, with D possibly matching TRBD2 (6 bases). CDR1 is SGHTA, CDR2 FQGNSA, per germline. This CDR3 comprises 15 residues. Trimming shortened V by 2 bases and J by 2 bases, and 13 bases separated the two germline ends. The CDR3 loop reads CASSLNHGTPYEQYF. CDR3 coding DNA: TGTGCCAGCAGCTTAAACCACGGGACTCCCTACGAGCAGTACTTC.

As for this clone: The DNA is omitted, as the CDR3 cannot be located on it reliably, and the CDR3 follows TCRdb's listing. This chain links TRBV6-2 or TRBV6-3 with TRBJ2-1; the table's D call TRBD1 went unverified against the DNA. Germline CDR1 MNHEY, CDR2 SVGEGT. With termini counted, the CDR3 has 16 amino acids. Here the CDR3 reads CASSTSDRGSYNEQFF.

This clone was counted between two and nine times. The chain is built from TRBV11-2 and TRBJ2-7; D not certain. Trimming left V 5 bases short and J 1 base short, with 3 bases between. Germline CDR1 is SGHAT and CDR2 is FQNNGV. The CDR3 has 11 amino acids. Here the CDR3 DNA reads TGTGCCAGCAGCCCATCCTACGAGCAGTACTTC. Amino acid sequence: CASSPSYEQYF. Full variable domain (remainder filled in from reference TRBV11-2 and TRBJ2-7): EAGVAQSPRYKIIEKRQSVAFWCNPISGHATLYWYQQILGQGPKLLIQFQNNGVVDDSQLPKDRFSAERLKGVDSTLKIQPAKLEDSAVYLCASSPSYEQYFGPGTRLTVT.

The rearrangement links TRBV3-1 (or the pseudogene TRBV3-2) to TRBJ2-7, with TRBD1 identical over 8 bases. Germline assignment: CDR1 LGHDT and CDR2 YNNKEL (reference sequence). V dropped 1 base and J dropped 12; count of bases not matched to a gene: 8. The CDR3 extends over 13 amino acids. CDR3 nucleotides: TGTGCCAGCAGCCAAGGCCCCCGGACAGGGTTGTACTTC. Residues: CASSQGPRTGLYF.

In DNA, the CDR3 is TGTGCCAGCAGTTTATGGCAGGGGGCGAATTACGAGCAGTACTTC. Its protein is CASSLWQGANYEQYF. The rearrangement uses TRBV28 and TRBJ2-7; TRBD1 agrees at 8 bases. Germline CDR1 is MDHEN and CDR2 is SYDVKM. V lost 0 bases, J lost 4 bases, and 5 bases stayed unmatched. The CDR3 runs to 15 residues.

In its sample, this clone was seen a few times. CDR3 nucleotide sequence: TGTGCCAGCAGTTACGGGGACTCAAGAGATACGCAGTATTTT. It specifies CASSYGDSRDTQYF. The chain carries TRBV6-2 or TRBV6-3 and TRBJ2-3; D is possibly TRBD2 (6 bases). Germline V gene lookup returns CDR1 MNHEY and CDR2 SVGEGT. The CDR3 totals 14 residues. V lost 2 bases and J lost 5, with 11 bases in between.

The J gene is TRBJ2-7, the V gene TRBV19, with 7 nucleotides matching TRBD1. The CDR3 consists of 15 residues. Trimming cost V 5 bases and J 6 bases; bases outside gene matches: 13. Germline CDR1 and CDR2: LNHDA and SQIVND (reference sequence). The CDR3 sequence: CASSLGGVDPREQYF. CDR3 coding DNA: TGTGCCAGTAGTCTAGGGGGCGTAGATCCACGCGAGCAGTACTTC.

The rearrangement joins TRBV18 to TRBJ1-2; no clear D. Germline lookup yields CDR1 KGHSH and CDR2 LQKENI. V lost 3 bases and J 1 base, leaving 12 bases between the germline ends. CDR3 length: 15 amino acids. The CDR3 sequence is CASSPVTVSNYGYTF. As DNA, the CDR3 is TGTGCCAGCTCACCCGTTACCGTCAGTAACTATGGCTACACCTTC.

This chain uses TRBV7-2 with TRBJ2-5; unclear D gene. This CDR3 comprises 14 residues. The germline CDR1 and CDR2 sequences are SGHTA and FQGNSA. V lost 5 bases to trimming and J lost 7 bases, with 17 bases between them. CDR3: CASSPPTGVGTQYF. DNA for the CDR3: TGTGCCAGCAGCCCCCCGACTGGAGTCGGGACCCAGTACTTC.

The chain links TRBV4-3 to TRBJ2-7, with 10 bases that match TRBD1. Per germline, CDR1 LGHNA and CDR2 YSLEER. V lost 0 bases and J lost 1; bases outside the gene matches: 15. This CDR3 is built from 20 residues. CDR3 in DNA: TGCGCCAGCAGCCAAGAAGGGGGGGACAGGGGTCTCCGTAGGTCCTACGAGCAGTACTTC. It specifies CASSQEGGDRGLRRSYEQYF.

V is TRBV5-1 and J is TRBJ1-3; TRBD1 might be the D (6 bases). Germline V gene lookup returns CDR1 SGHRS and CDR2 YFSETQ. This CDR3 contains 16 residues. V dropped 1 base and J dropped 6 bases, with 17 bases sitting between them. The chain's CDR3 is CASSLNQAQGKNTIYF. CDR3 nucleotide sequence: TGCGCCAGCAGCTTGAACCAAGCACAGGGCAAAAACACCATATATTTT.

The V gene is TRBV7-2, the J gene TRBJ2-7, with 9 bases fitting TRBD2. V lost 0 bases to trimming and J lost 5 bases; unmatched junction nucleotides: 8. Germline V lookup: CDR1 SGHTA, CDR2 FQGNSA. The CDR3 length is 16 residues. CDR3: CASSLAPLREGHEQYF. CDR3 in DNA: TGTGCCAGCAGCTTAGCCCCCCTGCGGGAGGGCCACGAGCAGTACTTC.

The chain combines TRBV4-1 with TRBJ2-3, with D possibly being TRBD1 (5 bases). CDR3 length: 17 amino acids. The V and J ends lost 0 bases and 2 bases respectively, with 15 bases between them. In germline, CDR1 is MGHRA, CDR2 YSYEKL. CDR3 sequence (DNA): TGCGCCAGCAGCCAAGACGCCCGACAGCTCAACACAGATACGCAGTATTTT. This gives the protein CASSQDARQLNTDTQYF.

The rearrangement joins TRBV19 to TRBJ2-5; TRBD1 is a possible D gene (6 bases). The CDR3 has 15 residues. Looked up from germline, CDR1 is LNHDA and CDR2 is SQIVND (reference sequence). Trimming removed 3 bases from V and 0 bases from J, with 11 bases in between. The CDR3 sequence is CASSIGQSDQETQYF. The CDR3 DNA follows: TGTGCCAGTAGTATCGGACAGTCCGACCAAGAGACCCAGTACTTC.